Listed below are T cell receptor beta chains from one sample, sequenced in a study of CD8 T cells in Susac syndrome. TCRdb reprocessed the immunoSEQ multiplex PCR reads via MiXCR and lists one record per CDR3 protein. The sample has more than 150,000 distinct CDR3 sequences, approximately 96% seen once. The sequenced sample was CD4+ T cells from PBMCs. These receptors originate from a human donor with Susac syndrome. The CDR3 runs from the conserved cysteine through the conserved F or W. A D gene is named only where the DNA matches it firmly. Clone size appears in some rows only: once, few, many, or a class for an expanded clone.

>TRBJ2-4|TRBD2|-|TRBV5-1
TGCGCCAGCAGCTTGGATGCCGGGGGGGCGAGAAACTTC
CASSLDAGGARNF
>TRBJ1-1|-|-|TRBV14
TGTGCCAGCAGCCAAGAGTACAGGGTGGTAGCTTTCTTT
CASSQEYRVVAFF
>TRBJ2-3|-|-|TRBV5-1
TGCGCCAGCAGACCCACCACAGATACGCAGTATTTT
CASRPTTDTQYF
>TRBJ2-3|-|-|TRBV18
TGTGCCAGCTCACCACTACGCCCCCCGAGGGTCACAGATACGCAGTATTTT
CASSPLRPPRVTDTQYF
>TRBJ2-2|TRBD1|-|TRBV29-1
TGCAGCGTTGATTTGACAGGGGGCATCGGGGAGCTGTTTTTT
CSVDLTGGIGELFF
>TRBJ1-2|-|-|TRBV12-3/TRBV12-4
TGTGCCAGCAGTTTATTACTGGAATATGGCTACACCTTC
CASSLLLEYGYTF
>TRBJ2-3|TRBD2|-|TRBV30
TGTGCCTGGGAGGGGAGACAGCCAAGACTAGCGGGGGGAGTGGATACGCAGTATTTT
CAWEGRQPRLAGGVDTQYF
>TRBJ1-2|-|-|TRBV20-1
TGCAGTGCTAGAGAGGCGGCGCATGGCTACACCTTC
CSAREAAHGYTF
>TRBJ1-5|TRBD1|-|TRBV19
TGTGCCAGTATGGGGGAGGGGGCGAAGCCCCAGCATTTT
CASMGEGAKPQHF
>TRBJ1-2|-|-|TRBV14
TGTGCCAGCAGCCAAGTCGGGGGGACTGGCTACACCTTC
CASSQVGGTGYTF
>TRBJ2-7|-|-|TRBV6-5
TGTGCCAGCAGGTCGGCAGGTTCCTACGAGCAGTACTTC
CASRSAGSYEQYF
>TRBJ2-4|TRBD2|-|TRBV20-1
TGCAGTGCAGGACTAGCTGCGAACATTCAGTACTTC
CSAGLAANIQYF
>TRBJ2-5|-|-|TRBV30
TGTGCCTGCCAAGGGACGCCGGGGACCCAGTACTTC
CACQGTPGTQYF
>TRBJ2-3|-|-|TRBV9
TGTGCCAGCAGCGTAGCGGCAGGGGATTTAGATACGCAGTATTTT
CASSVAAGDLDTQYF
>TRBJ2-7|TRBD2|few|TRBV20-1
TGCAGTGCTAGGGAGCGGGGGGTCTCCTACGAGCAGTACTTC
CSARERGVSYEQYF
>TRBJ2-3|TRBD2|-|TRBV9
TGTGCCAGCAGCGTAGGAACGGGGGGGTTGCATACGCAGTATTTT
CASSVGTGGLHTQYF
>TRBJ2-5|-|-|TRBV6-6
TGTGCCAGCAGTCCCCCACAGGGTCGTGAGACCCAGTACTTC
CASSPPQGRETQYF
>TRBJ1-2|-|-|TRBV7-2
TGTGCCAGCAGCCCCTACATAGTTAACTATGGCTACACCTTC
CASSPYIVNYGYTF
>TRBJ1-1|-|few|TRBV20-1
TGCAGTGCTAGCGGTCAGGGTGGAACTGAAGCTTTCTTT
CSASGQGGTEAFF
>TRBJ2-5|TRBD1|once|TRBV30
TGTGCCTGGACCCCGACAGGGTCGTTCGTGACCCAGTACTTC
CAWTPTGSFVTQYF
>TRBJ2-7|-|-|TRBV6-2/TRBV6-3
TGTGCCAGCAAGCCCTCGGCTATACCTCTTCGCGAGCAGTACTTC
CASKPSAIPLREQYF
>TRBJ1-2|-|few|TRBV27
TGTGCCAGCAGTTTATCGGGCTATGGCTACACCTTC
CASSLSGYGYTF
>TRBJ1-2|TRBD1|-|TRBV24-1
TGTGCCACCAGTGGCTCCGACAGGGAATATGGCTACACCTTC
CATSGSDREYGYTF
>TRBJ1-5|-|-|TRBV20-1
TGCAGTGCTCGCGACGGACAGACCAATCAGCCCCAGCATTTT
CSARDGQTNQPQHF
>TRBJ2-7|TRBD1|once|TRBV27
TGTGCCAGCAGGCGGACAGGGGCCTACGAGCAGTACTTC
CASRRTGAYEQYF
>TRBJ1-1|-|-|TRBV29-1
TGCAGCGTTGTTGGCTTCAGCGCGCGTGAAGCTTTCTTT
CSVVGFSAREAFF
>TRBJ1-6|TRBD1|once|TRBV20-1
TGCAGTGCTTCGACAGGGGGAACCCTCCACTTT
CSASTGGTLHF
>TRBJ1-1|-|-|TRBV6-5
TGTGCCAGCAGTTACTCGTTGAGGGACACTGAAGCTTTCTTT
CASSYSLRDTEAFF
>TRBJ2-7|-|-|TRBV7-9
TGTGCCAGCAGCTTAAGGTGGGGGCCTTCCTACGAGCAGTACTTC
CASSLRWGPSYEQYF
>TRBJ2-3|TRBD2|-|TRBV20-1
TGCAGTGCTAGCCTCTTAGCGGGGGACACAGATACGCAGTATTTT
CSASLLAGDTDTQYF
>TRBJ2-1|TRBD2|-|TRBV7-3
TGTGCCAGCAGCTTAGGGGGACTAGCTTCCAATGAGCAGTTCTTC
CASSLGGLASNEQFF
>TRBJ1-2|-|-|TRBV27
TGTGCCAGCAGTTTTTGGGGAGAAGATGGCTACACCTTC
CASSFWGEDGYTF
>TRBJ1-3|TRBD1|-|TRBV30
TGTGCCTGGAGCTTGACAGGGTTGGGAAACACCATATATTTT
CAWSLTGLGNTIYF
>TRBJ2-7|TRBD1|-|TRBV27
TGTGCCAGCAGTCCACCAGGGACAGGGGTCTTTATCGAGCAGTACTTC
CASSPPGTGVFIEQYF
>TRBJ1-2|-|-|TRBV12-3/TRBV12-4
TGTGCCAGCAGTCTAAGGGGGGGAACGGTTGGCTACACCTTC
CASSLRGGTVGYTF
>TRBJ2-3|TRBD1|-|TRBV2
TGTGCCAGCAGCACGGGGACAGTCACAGATACGCAGTATTTT
CASSTGTVTDTQYF
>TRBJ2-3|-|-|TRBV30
TGTGCCTGGAGTCCCGGGCAGAGCACAGATACGCAGTATTTT
CAWSPGQSTDTQYF
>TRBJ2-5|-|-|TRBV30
TGTGCCTCAGACGTGGGTCTCCAAGAGACCCAGTACTTC
CASDVGLQETQYF
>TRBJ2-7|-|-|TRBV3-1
TGTGCCAGCAGCCAAGATAGGGTCGAGCAGTACTTC
CASSQDRVEQYF
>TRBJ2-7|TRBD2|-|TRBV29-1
TGCAGCGTGGGGCAGAGCTGGGCTAGCGGGGGGATCTCCTACGAGCAGTACTTC
CSVGQSWASGGISYEQYF
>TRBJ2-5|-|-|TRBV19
TGTGCCAGTAGTTCTCCAGGGGAGACCCAGTACTTC
CASSSPGETQYF
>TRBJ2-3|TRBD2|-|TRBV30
TGTGCCTGGAGTGTACGAAGCGGGGGTGCGAAAGATACGCAGTATTTT
CAWSVRSGGAKDTQYF
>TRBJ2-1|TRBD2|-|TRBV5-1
TGCGCCAGCAGCCCGCGGACTAGCGGGGGTCTGGGTGAGCAGTTCTTC
CASSPRTSGGLGEQFF
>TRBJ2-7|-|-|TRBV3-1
TGTGCCAGCAGCCCCCCAGGGGTCATCGAGCAGTACTTC
CASSPPGVIEQYF
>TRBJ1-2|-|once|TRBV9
TGTGCCAGCAGCCCTAAATTGGGGGTTCATGGCTACACCTTC
CASSPKLGVHGYTF
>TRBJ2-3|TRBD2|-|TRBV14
TGTGCCAGCAGCCAAGATCGGACCGGGAGGACGGGACATACGCAGTATTTT
CASSQDRTGRTGHTQYF
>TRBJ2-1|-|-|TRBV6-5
TGTGCCAGCAGTACTAGGCAGGGGTACAATGAGCAGTTCTTC
CASSTRQGYNEQFF
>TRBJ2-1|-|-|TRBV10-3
TGTGCCATCAGTTTCCAGGGCAATGAGCAGTTCTTC
CAISFQGNEQFF
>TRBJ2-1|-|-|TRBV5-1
TGCGCCAGCAGCTTGAGCGGACAGCCCTACAATGAGCAGTTCTTC
CASSLSGQPYNEQFF
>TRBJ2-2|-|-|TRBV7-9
TGTGCCAGCAGCTTAGTTGACCCACGGTCCGGGGAGCTGTTTTTT
CASSLVDPRSGELFF
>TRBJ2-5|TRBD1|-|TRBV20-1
TGCAGTGCTAGACCGGGGACAGGAGGAGAGACCCAGTACTTC
CSARPGTGGETQYF
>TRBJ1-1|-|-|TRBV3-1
TGTGCCAGCAGCCAAAGGGCGGGGGACACTGAAGCTTTCTTT
CASSQRAGDTEAFF
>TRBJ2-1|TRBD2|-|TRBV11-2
TGTGCCAGCAGCTTAGTTTATAAGCGGGGGGGATACAATGAGCAGTTCTTC
CASSLVYKRGGYNEQFF
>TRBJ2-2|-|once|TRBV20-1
TGCAGTGCTAGAGAGGCAGGGCGGCTTACCGGGGAGCTGTTTTTT
CSAREAGRLTGELFF
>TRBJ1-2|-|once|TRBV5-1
TGCGCCAGCAGCTTGGCCGTTTACTATGGCTACACCTTC
CASSLAVYYGYTF
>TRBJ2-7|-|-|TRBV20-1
TGCAGTGCTCGAAGCCGGGACGGCTCCTACGAGCAGTACTTC
CSARSRDGSYEQYF
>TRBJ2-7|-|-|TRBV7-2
TGTGCCAGCAGCTCGCACGGCGGGGGCCTCCTGGAGCAGTACTTC
CASSSHGGGLLEQYF
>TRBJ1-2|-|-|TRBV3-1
TGTGCCAGCAGCCAAGGGGGCCGGGGCTACACCTTC
CASSQGGRGYTF
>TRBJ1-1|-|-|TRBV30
TGTGCCCTTTTCTTCCTGAACACTGAAGCTTTCTTT
CALFFLNTEAFF
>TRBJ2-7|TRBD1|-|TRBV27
TGTGCCAGCGGGAAGGGGGCTTATGGGGGCGAGCAGTACTTC
CASGKGAYGGEQYF